This TCR beta chain was sequenced for a study of blood T cell repertoires in COVID-19. Profiling relied on immunoSEQ multiplex PCR, and the TCRdb table lists in-frame clones only, not all of them. The data show 240,000 or so clones, approximately 80% seen once. The CDR3 is 15 residues long. Germline CDR1 SGHRS, CDR2 YFSETQ. V lost 3 bases and J lost 4; bases outside the gene matches: 5. The TCR sequence derives from a woman older than 75 with COVID-19, enrolled during active disease. Sequencing input: peripheral blood. The gene calls are TRBV5-1 and TRBJ1-1; 11 positions agree with TRBD1. The CDR3 sequence is CASSWSDRGLTEAFF. The CDR3 bases are TGCGCCAGCAGCTGGTCGGACAGGGGGCTCACTGAAGCTTTCTTT. Supplemented by reference TRBV5-1 and TRBJ1-1, the full variable domain reads KAGVTQTPRYLIKTRGQQVTLSCSPISGHRSVSWYQQTPGQGLQFLFEYFSETQRNKGNFPGRFSGRQFSNSRSEMNVSTLELGDSALYLCASSWSDRGLTEAFFGQGTRLTVV.